The present T cell receptor beta chain was sequenced within a study of siplizumab effects on memory and regulatory T cells (dated by TCRdb to about 2019). Regarding the study in general: The effect of the anti-CD2 antibody siplizumab on alloreactive T-cell subsets was examined in allogeneic mixed lymphocyte reactions constructed from human PBMCs.

The CDR3 contains 13 residues, cysteine and phenylalanine counted. The CDR3 DNA has 39 bases and is translated from base 1. The germline V gene supplies CDR1 LGHNT and CDR2 FRNRAP. V loses 6 bases, J loses 4 bases, and the germline ends lie 9 bases apart. As concerns this clone: No antigen is known for it. No base quality information exists; no much larger clone differs at one position.

Sorted unstimulated T cells, along with proliferating T cells recovered from mixed lymphocyte reactions, underwent TCRbeta CDR3 sequencing. Fresh whole blood from ten to eleven HLA-typed healthy donors served as the source for isolating PBMCs. Unstimulated CD4+ regulatory T cells were FACS-sorted to map the origin of alloreactive clones. The full study reports these points: Of the alloreactive CD4+ clones that could be mapped, the Treg-derived share averaged roughly 69% with siplizumab compared with about 25% in control reactions. Siplizumab significantly reduced the cumulative frequency of alloreactive sequences traceable to unstimulated CD4+ memory T cells. For roughly 75-97% of proliferating CD4+ or CD8+ clones, no naive or memory phenotype could be assigned. Because sequences at frequencies below about 10^-5 were poorly captured, only a minor fraction of alloreactive clones could be mapped back to unstimulated subsets. No functional confirmation was obtained for the suppressive function of proliferating Tregs from siplizumab cultures. Unstimulated naive T cells appeared more diverse than memory T cells, and naive cells seemed to contribute substantially to the alloresponse.

The library was generated by the immunoSEQ multiplex PCR assay. Each sample had around 92,000 TCR templates assayed by the deep sequencing platform. Genomic DNA extracted from sorted T cells was used for TCRbeta CDR3 sequencing. On the study's bioinformatics: The R programming language was used for clonal analysis of the TCRbeta CDR3 data. Alloreactive CD4+ and CD8+ clones were identified by comparing unstimulated samples to CFSE-low samples taken after the reaction. Alloreactive CD4+ clones were assigned to regulatory or non-regulatory origin by matching sequences to sorted unstimulated Treg and non-Treg repertoires. Held by TCRdb, this immuneACCESS table contains in-frame sequences only and omits some clones. Under half of the omission traces to an unresolved V gene where checked; the cause of the rest is unknown. V, J and clone size were drawn from that table, and D and trimming were deduced from the DNA. The sample table contains approximately 110,000 clones; only one count was recorded for 92% of them. The ten largest clones capture more than 0.65% of the sample.

The TCR comes from a human donor in good health. Specimen: Tregs sorted from blood. Recombination linked TRBV12-5 to TRBJ2-2, with no D gene named confidently. The CDR3 protein sequence reads: CASGPVVTGELFF. The sequence in DNA is TGTGCTAGTGGACCCGTGGTCACCGGGGAGCTGTTTTTT.